What follows describes a single TCR beta chain. Its target is unknown. This entry belongs to a study of T cells after yellow fever vaccination. Study-wide findings and caveats: At around 95% for CD4 and almost 90% for CD8, most primary-vaccination clones showed up again after the booster. Compared with primary, the secondary response was weaker and peaked at day 5, not 15.

TCRdb re-called the 5' RACE reads with MiXCR, one entry per CDR3 protein. The sample includes more than 350,000 distinct CDR3 sequences, around 10% seen only once; the top ten take 15% to 20%. The junction had 10 bases not matched to a gene; V was cut back by 6 bases and J by 0 bases. The CDR3 contains 17 residues. This material consisted of PBMCs, taken on the day of the first yellow fever vaccination. The TCR was taken from a man aged 18 to 30 who received the YFV17D yellow fever vaccine. The chain has TRBV12-3 or TRBV12-4 and TRBJ1-4; 7 bases match TRBD1. The chain's CDR3 is CASSSQGTAATNEKLFF. Here the CDR3 DNA reads TGTGCCAGCAGCTCACAGGGGACAGCCGCAACTAATGAAAAACTGTTTTTT.